The clone carrying this T cell receptor beta chain was picked up one time. Only in-frame clones appear in the TCRdb table, and some are missing; sequencing was by immunoSEQ multiplex PCR. Found here are around 170,000 clones, 70% to 90% of them singletons; the top ten hold roughly 6%. V dropped 2 bases and J dropped 7 bases, with 10 bases sitting between them. CDR3 length equals 14 residues. Per germline, CDR1 SGDLS and CDR2 YYNGEE. The entry originates in a study of Ad26.COV2.S vaccination and SARS-CoV-2 variants. The input for sequencing was peripheral blood, taken after recovery from COVID-19. This clonotype was obtained from a human donor who had recovered from COVID-19. The chain recombines TRBV9 with TRBJ1-6; D perhaps matches TRBD1 (5 bases). CDR3 nucleotide sequence: TGTGCCAGCAGCGTCCGGGACGGAAATTCACCCCTCCACTTT. Protein product: CASSVRDGNSPLHF.